This TCR beta chain was found in a study of cytomegalovirus exposure and HLA in healthy donors. Study information: A data release that came early held approximately 85 million unique TCRs from HLA-typed donors. Study findings and constraints: Later analysis showed TCR association rates varying by HLA locus, highest for DRB1 and lowest for HLA-C.

Researchers ran the PCR with 60 Vbeta and 13 Jbeta primers. In the authors' workflow: In a later analysis, 79 million or so unique TCR beta chains included roughly 11 million shared by two or more donors. Assay used: immunoSEQ multiplex PCR; TCRdb lists only in-frame clones, some missing. Clone size and V and J calls were adopted from that table, with D and trimming inferred from the DNA. The sample consists of around 100,000 clones, approximately 58% of them appearing once. Turning to this clone: Its antigen is as yet unknown.

The CDR3 runs 16 residues. Trimming left V 6 bases short and J 2 bases short, with 19 bases between. CDR1 MNHNY and CDR2 SVGAGI come from the germline V gene (reference sequence). This chain joins TRBV6-6 and TRBJ1-2, with unresolved D. The sequenced sample was PBMCs. The receptor comes from a woman younger than 45 in good health and CMV-seronegative. CDR3 in amino acids: CASSPTGIPLNYGYTF. CDR3 nucleotide sequence: TGTGCCAGCAGCCCCACCGGGATACCCTTGAACTATGGCTACACCTTC.